The 19 T cell receptor beta chains reported below all come from one sample, sequenced in a study of blood T cells in healthy people across ages. A second PCR of about 6 to 11 cycles used a sample-barcoded 5' primer and a J-beta primer mix. A single record per CDR3 protein comes from TCRdb applying MiXCR to the 5' RACE reads. Here the sample spans about 1.4 million distinct CDR3 sequences, roughly 59% being singletons. The sequenced sample was blood. Every receptor here comes from a man aged 18 to 35 in good health.

In its sample, this clonotype was seen a few times. This chain links TRBV4-3 with TRBJ2-7, with a possible D match to TRBD2 (5 bases). The V end was cut by 1 base, the J end by 6 bases, with 10 bases between. The CDR3 consists of 13 residues. CDR1 and CDR2 from the germline V gene are LGHNA and YSLEER. The CDR3 DNA is TGCGCCAGCAGCCAAGTGGACGCGGGCGAGCAGTACTTC. This translates into CASSQVDAGEQYF.

This chain connects TRBV9 to TRBJ2-7, with 11 bases identical to TRBD2. CDR1 SGDLS and CDR2 YYNGEE come from the germline V gene. The CDR3 covers 16 residues. With 5 bases clipped from V and 7 bases from J, the junction kept 14 bases outside the gene matches. This chain's CDR3 is CASSPPGTSGTREQYF. As DNA, the CDR3 is TGTGCCAGCAGTCCCCCCGGGACTAGCGGAACTAGGGAGCAGTACTTC.

A remark on this clonotype: The junction differs from germline at one of its ends, possibly a read error. This chain uses TRBV4-2 with TRBJ2-5; possible D gene TRBD2, 6 bases. The CDR3 has 14 amino acids. The germline V gene encodes CDR1 LGHNA and CDR2 YNFKEQ. This CDR3 is CACSPGGGVETQYF. As DNA, the CDR3 is TGTGCCTGCAGCCCCGGCGGAGGGGTCGAGACCCAGTACTTT.

CDR3 in amino acids: CSDTQGGGTEAFF. The CDR3 coding sequence is TGCAGTGATACTCAGGGCGGGGGCACTGAAGCTTTCTTT. The genes are TRBV20-1 and TRBJ1-1; TRBD1 might be the D (5 bases). Germline lookup yields CDR1 DFQATT and CDR2 SNEGSKA (reference sequence). This CDR3 comprises 13 residues. V was cut by 7 bases and J by 4 bases, with 16 bases left in between.

The rearrangement uses TRBV6-1 and TRBJ2-7; 7 bases map to TRBD1. Per the germline V gene, CDR1 is MNHNS and CDR2 is SASEGT. This CDR3 region has 13 residues. V lost 0 bases to trimming and J lost 9 bases; unmatched junction nucleotides: 5. CDR3 DNA sequence: TGTGCCAGCAGTGAAGCTTCGGACAGGAGGCAGTACTTC. Encoded protein: CASSEASDRRQYF.

This clonotype appeared a few times. This chain connects TRBV6-5 to TRBJ1-6; no clear D. CDR1 and CDR2 from the germline V gene are MNHEY and SVGAGI. The CDR3 consists of 12 residues. Trimming cost V 5 bases and J 9 bases, with 8 bases left between them. The CDR3 loop is CASSAEGSPLHF. The CDR3 DNA is TGTGCCAGCAGTGCGGAGGGTTCACCCCTCCACTTT.

In regard to this clonotype: Relative to the germline gene, one junction end is altered; a read error may explain this. This rearrangement joins TRBV7-9 to TRBJ1-1; D remains unclear. The CDR3 totals 13 residues. In germline, CDR1 is SEHNR, CDR2 FQNEAQ (reference sequence). The CDR3 loop reads CASSPYSFTEAFF. The CDR3 nucleotides are TGTGCCAGCAGCCCCTACAGTTTTACTGAAGCTTTTTTT.

The chain is built from TRBV7-9 and TRBJ2-5, with D possibly called TRBD1 or TRBD2 (5 bases each). Trimming took off 2 bases at V and 3 bases at J, with 16 bases between the two ends. The CDR3 is 16 amino acids. Germline V CDR1 and CDR2: SEHNR, FQNEAQ (reference sequence). The CDR3 bases are TGTGCCAGCAGCTTAACCCAAAGAGGGGCAGAAGAGACCCAGTACTTC. It translates to CASSLTQRGAEETQYF. The full variable domain, in which reference TRBV7-9 and TRBJ2-5 provide the parts outside the CDR3, is DTGVSQNPRHKITKRGQNVTFRCDPISEHNRLYWYRQTLGQGPEFLTYFQNEAQLEKSRLLSDRFSAERPKGSFSTLEIQRTEQGDSAMYLCASSLTQRGAEETQYFGPGTRLLVL.

The rearrangement links TRBV30 to TRBJ1-1, with TRBD1 matching over 7 bases. This CDR3 spans 13 amino acids. Germline lookup yields CDR1 GTSNPN and CDR2 SVGIG (reference sequence). The V segment lost 4 bases and the J segment 0 bases; nucleotides outside the gene matches: 2. CDR3 nucleotide sequence: TGTGCCTGGACAGGGGGACTGAACACTGAAGCTTTCTTT. Translated: CAWTGGLNTEAFF.

The chain combines TRBV10-3 with TRBJ2-5; TRBD2 matches 7 bases. The DNA end is a closer match to TRBJ2-7, so the J assignment may be wrong. CDR3 length: 14 amino acids. Germline loops: CDR1 ENHRY, CDR2 SYGVKD. The CDR3 region is CAILGAGDLGEQYF. The CDR3 DNA reads TGTGCCATCCTTGGGGCGGGAGATTTGGGCGAGCAGTACTTC.

This clonotype came up a few times. This rearrangement joins TRBV29-1 to TRBJ2-7; 10 positions agree with TRBD2. The CDR3 loop spans 15 amino acids. J was trimmed by 2 bases and V by 2 bases; bases with no gene match: 6. CDR1 is SQVTM and CDR2 is ANQGSEA in the germline V gene. CDR3 amino acids: CSVEFWTSGAYEQYF. The CDR3 nucleotides read TGCAGCGTTGAATTTTGGACTAGCGGAGCCTACGAGCAGTACTTC.

The V and J genes are TRBV6-5 and TRBJ1-5, with a tentative D call TRBD1 (6 bases). V was cut by 6 bases and J by 4 bases, with 10 bases left in between. The CDR3 runs 13 residues. Germline values: CDR1 MNHEY, CDR2 SVGAGI. Written as DNA, the CDR3 is TGTGCCAGCAGCGGGACACCGAATCAGCCCCAGCATTTT. Its protein is CASSGTPNQPQHF.

This chain connects TRBV20-1 to TRBJ2-3; 8 nucleotides match TRBD2. V lost 4 bases and J lost 2; bases outside the gene matches: 8. CDR1 and CDR2 from the germline V gene are DFQATT and SNEGSKA (reference sequence). CDR3 size: 15 residues. The CDR3 is CSATGGVQYTDTQYF. The CDR3 DNA reads as TGCAGTGCTACGGGGGGGGTTCAATACACAGATACGCAGTATTTT.

The chain links TRBV6-5 to TRBJ1-6; D is perhaps TRBD1 (6 bases). The CDR3 runs 15 residues. Trimming stripped 0 bases from V and 8 bases from J, with 11 bases between. Germline V CDR1 and CDR2: MNHEY, SVGAGI. CDR3 amino acids: CASSYSIGGDSPLHF. As DNA, the CDR3 is TGTGCCAGCAGTTACTCGATAGGGGGGGATTCACCCCTCCACTTT.

Regarding this clonotype: The junction departs from the called germline gene at one end, perhaps through a read error. The V call is TRBV12-3 or TRBV12-4, the J call TRBJ1-1, with unresolved D. The CDR3 sequence is 12 residues long. CDR3 region: CALTRMNTEVFF. Here the CDR3 DNA reads TGTGCCCTGACCCGAATGAACACTGAAGTTTTCTTT.

This clonotype was recorded at least ten times. V and J are TRBV6-4 and TRBJ2-2; D gene ambiguous. Germline V gene data show CDR1 as MRHNA and CDR2 as SNTAGT. V was trimmed by 8 bases and J by 1 base, leaving 8 bases between them. The CDR3 is made up of 13 amino acids. CDR3 DNA: TGTGCCAGCTCGGCAGGGAACACCGGGGAGCTGTTTTTT. Its translation: CASSAGNTGELFF.

The CDR3 loop reads CASSWPGTGVRGYTF. For the CDR3, the DNA is TGTGCCAGCAGCTGGCCGGGGACAGGGGTTAGAGGCTACACCTTC. V gene TRBV2 combines with J gene TRBJ1-2, with 10 bases lining up with TRBD1. Losses at the gene ends were 6 bases for V and 8 bases for J; bases not matched to a gene: 12. CDR1 is SNHLY, CDR2 FYNNEI, per germline. The CDR3 is 15 residues long.

The chain employs TRBV4-3 and TRBJ1-5, with D possibly being TRBD1 (6 bases). Deletions cut 1 base from V and 5 bases from J, with 12 bases between. The germline V gene has CDR1 LGHNA and CDR2 YSLEER. The CDR3 length is 15 residues. CDR3 amino acids: CASSQGGQYDQPQHF. The CDR3, as DNA: TGCGCCAGCAGCCAAGGCGGACAGTATGATCAGCCCCAGCATTTT.

J is TRBJ1-2 and V is TRBV6-5, with 8 positions matching TRBD1. CDR1 and CDR2 (germline): MNHEY, SVGAGI. V trimming: 2 bases; J trimming: 7 bases; junction bases outside the gene matches: 9. This CDR3 is built from 15 residues. The CDR3 region has the DNA TGTGCCAGCAGTTACCAGGACAGGGTGTGGGGTGGCTACACCTTC. It is translated as CASSYQDRVWGGYTF.